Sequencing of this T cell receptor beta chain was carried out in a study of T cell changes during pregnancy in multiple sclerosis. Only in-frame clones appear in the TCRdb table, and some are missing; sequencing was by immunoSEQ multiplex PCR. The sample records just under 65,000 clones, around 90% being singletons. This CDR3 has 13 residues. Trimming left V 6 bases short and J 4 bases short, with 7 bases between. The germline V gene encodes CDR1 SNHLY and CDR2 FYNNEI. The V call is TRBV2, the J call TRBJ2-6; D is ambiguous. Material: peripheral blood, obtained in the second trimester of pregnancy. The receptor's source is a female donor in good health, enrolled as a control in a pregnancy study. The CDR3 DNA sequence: TGTGCCAGCAGGGAATCGGGGGCCAACGTCCTGACTTTC. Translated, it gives CASRESGANVLTF.